This T cell receptor (beta chain) is from a study of T cells after yellow fever vaccination. Study in general: Those fractions that held only low numbers of cells were prepared using the SMART-Seq v4 Ultra Low Input RNA kit. General observations from the study: Booster samples showed a return of most primary-vaccination clones (roughly 95% CD4, approximately 88% CD8).

The authors made TCR cDNA by 5'RACE template switching, adding a universal primer site and UMIs. TCRdb passed the 5' RACE reads through MiXCR, listing each CDR3 protein once. The table lists some 160,000 distinct CDR3 sequences, around 9% of them singletons. CDR3 length: 12 amino acids. CDR1 is DFQATT and CDR2 is SNEGSKA in the germline V gene (reference sequence). The V end lost 7 bases, the J end lost 4 bases, and 13 bases lay between the germline ends. In the case of this clonotype: Its target is unknown.

V is TRBV20-1 and J is TRBJ1-1; a possible D gene is TRBD1 (6 bases). Sequenced here: CD8+ T cells sorted from PBMCs, sampled 45 days after the yellow fever booster vaccination. The TCR originated in a man aged 18 to 29 who received the YFV17D yellow fever vaccine. The CDR3 region is CSVHREGTEAFF. In DNA form, the CDR3 reads TGCAGTGTCCACAGGGAGGGCACTGAAGCTTTCTTT.